What follows are 26 T cell receptor beta chains derived from one specimen sequenced in a study of cytomegalovirus exposure and HLA in healthy donors. PCR primers comprised 60 Vbeta and 13 Jbeta primers. TCRdb keeps only in-frame clones here, not all; method: immunoSEQ multiplex PCR. The sample carries about 140,000 clones, about 77% recorded once. Material for sequencing was PBMCs. The receptors shown here come from a male donor in good health and CMV-seronegative.

The chain carries TRBV18 and TRBJ2-3, with 7 bases fitting TRBD2. The CDR3 length is 16 residues. The V gene's germline CDR1 is KGHSH and CDR2 LQKENI. V shed 3 bases and J 0 bases; nucleotides not matched to a gene: 6. Here the CDR3 reads CASSPGLAESTDTQYF. Here the CDR3 DNA reads TGTGCCAGCTCACCGGGGCTAGCGGAAAGCACAGATACGCAGTATTTT.

The V call is TRBV6-5, the J call TRBJ1-2; D unresolved. Germline assignment: CDR1 MNHEY and CDR2 SVGAGI. V lost 0 bases to trimming and J lost 7 bases, with 15 bases between them. The CDR3 totals 15 residues. CDR3 DNA sequence: TGTGCCAGCAGTTACTCCGCGGTCACCCCTCGTGGCTACACCTTC. The encoded protein is CASSYSAVTPRGYTF.

The chain carries TRBV5-4 and TRBJ2-4; 7 positions match TRBD2. There are 13 residues in the CDR3. V shed 1 base, J shed 7 bases, and the junction held 2 bases outside the gene matches. Germline V gene lookup returns CDR1 SGHNT and CDR2 YYREEE (reference sequence). The CDR3 spells CASSLLGGNIQYF. As DNA, the CDR3 is TGTGCCAGCAGCTTGTTGGGGGGGAACATTCAGTACTTC. The variable domain in full, completed from reference TRBV5-4 and TRBJ2-4, reads ETGVTQSPTHLIKTRGQQVTLRCSSQSGHNTVSWYQQALGQGPQFIFQYYREEENGRGNFPPRFSGLQFPNYSSELNVNALELDDSALYLCASSLLGGNIQYFGAGTRLSVL.

The chain recombines TRBV11-1 with TRBJ2-1; 9 positions match TRBD2. This CDR3 is 16 amino acids long. The V gene's germline CDR1 is SGHAT and CDR2 FQDESV (reference sequence). Trimming at V came to 0 bases and at J to 7 bases, leaving 7 bases not matched to a gene. Here the CDR3 reads CASSLAGLASLNEQFF. The CDR3 coding sequence is TGTGCCAGCAGCTTAGCCGGACTAGCGAGTTTAAATGAGCAGTTCTTC.

This clone came up once. This chain links TRBV19 with TRBJ2-1, with a tentative D call TRBD2 (6 bases). Germline V gene lookup returns CDR1 LNHDA and CDR2 SQIVND (reference sequence). The CDR3 totals 14 residues. The V end was cut by 3 bases, the J end by 10 bases, with 16 bases between. CDR3 loop: CASSMRDVRTEQFF. The CDR3 DNA sequence: TGTGCCAGTAGTATGCGGGACGTGCGCACCGAGCAGTTCTTC.

This CDR3 is CASSEGSGGPGGYTF. The DNA of the CDR3 is TGTGCCAGTAGTGAAGGTTCGGGGGGCCCAGGCGGCTACACCTTC. This rearrangement joins TRBV19 to TRBJ1-2; maybe TRBD1 (6 bases). V lost 5 bases, J lost 8 bases, and 21 bases lay in between. The CDR3 consists of 15 residues. CDR1 and CDR2 from the germline V gene are LNHDA and SQIVND (reference sequence).

Worth noting for this clone: A junction boundary mismatches the germline segment, possibly from a read error. This chain joins TRBV7-7 and TRBJ2-5, with TRBD2 as a possible D gene (6 bases). Germline assignment: CDR1 SSHAT and CDR2 FNYEAQ (reference sequence). This CDR3 region has 14 residues. Here the CDR3 reads CASSLGGFGETQYF. The CDR3 DNA sequence: TGTGCTAGCAGCTTAGGAGGGTTTGGAGAGACCCAGTACTTC.

V gene TRBV27 combines with J gene TRBJ2-6, with D maybe TRBD2 (5 bases). Trimming took 6 bases from V and 3 from J, leaving 15 bases between them. The germline V gene has CDR1 MNHEY and CDR2 SMNVEV (reference sequence). This CDR3 has 16 amino acids. The CDR3: CASSSGRLYGANVLTF. CDR3 in DNA: TGTGCCAGCAGCAGCGGCCGGCTATATGGGGCCAACGTCCTGACTTTC. The full variable domain, in which reference TRBV27 and TRBJ2-6 provide the parts outside the CDR3, is EAQVTQNPRYLITVTGKKLTVTCSQNMNHEYMSWYRQDPGLGLRQIYYSMNVEVTDKGDVPEGYKVSRKEKRNFPLILESPSPNQTSLYFCASSSGRLYGANVLTFGAGSRLTVL.

This clone was seen more than once but under ten times. The rearrangement uses TRBV10-2 and TRBJ2-7; D not resolved. Germline V CDR1 and CDR2: WSHSY, SAAADI. Trimming cost V 6 bases and J 3 bases, with 12 bases left between them. The CDR3 has 13 residues. The CDR3 coding sequence is TGCGCCAGCAGGGCACCCTCCCTCTACGAGCAGTACTTC. This sequence encodes CASRAPSLYEQYF.

The rearrangement links TRBV6-1 to TRBJ1-2, with D perhaps matching TRBD1 (5 bases). The ends were cut back, 3 bases at V and 4 bases at J, with 12 bases in the middle. Germline V gene data show CDR1 as MNHNS and CDR2 as SASEGT. The CDR3 runs 14 residues. CDR3 sequence reads: CASSEDTLFYGYTF. CDR3 sequence (DNA): TGTGCCAGCAGTGAGGACACCCTATTCTATGGCTACACCTTC.

This rearrangement joins TRBV7-9 to TRBJ1-1, with TRBD1 as a possible D gene (5 bases). V lost 0 bases to trimming and J lost 11 bases, with 13 bases between them. CDR3 length: 13 amino acids. Germline loops: CDR1 SEHNR, CDR2 FQNEAQ (reference sequence). The CDR3 here is CASSLASPRAAFF. CDR3 nucleotides: TGTGCCAGCAGCTTAGCGTCTCCCAGGGCTGCTTTCTTT.

The chain couples TRBV19 to TRBJ2-2; weak D call: TRBD2 (6 bases). Trimming pared 3 bases from V and 0 bases from J, leaving 11 bases between. From germline, CDR1 is LNHDA and CDR2 SQIVND (reference sequence). The CDR3 runs to 16 residues. CDR3 in DNA: TGTGCCAGTAGTATGGGTAGCGGAGCGAACACCGGGGAGCTGTTTTTT. Translated: CASSMGSGANTGELFF.

The CDR3 loop is CASSRKSSGTSGTSYQETQYF. The CDR3 bases are TGCGCCAGCAGTCGTAAGTCGTCCGGGACTAGCGGGACTTCGTACCAAGAGACCCAGTACTTC. This chain links TRBV5-1 with TRBJ2-5, with TRBD2 matching 13 bases. Unmatched junction bases numbered 19, after V lost 5 bases and J lost 0 bases. The germline V gene encodes CDR1 SGHRS and CDR2 YFSETQ. This CDR3 has 21 amino acids.

This clone came up a few times. This chain uses TRBV7-8 with TRBJ2-1; TRBD2 aligns across 10 bases. V gave up 2 bases and J gave up 6 bases; unmatched junction bases: 10. This CDR3 region has 17 residues. Germline lookup yields CDR1 SGHVS and CDR2 FQNEAQ. CDR3 nucleotide sequence: TGTGCCAGCAGCTTATCTTCCCTACTAGCGGGGTCCAATGAGCAGTTCTTC. Its translation: CASSLSSLLAGSNEQFF.

V and J are TRBV4-2 and TRBJ1-6, with D perhaps matching TRBD1 (6 bases). The V end was cut by 3 bases, the J end by 5 bases, with 11 bases between. CDR1 is LGHNA, CDR2 YNFKEQ, per germline. CDR3 size: 15 residues. Here the CDR3 reads CASSHEQGDNSPLHF. The CDR3 nucleotides read TGTGCCAGCAGCCACGAACAGGGAGATAATTCACCCCTCCACTTT.

This rearrangement joins TRBV2 to TRBJ1-1; 7 nucleotides match TRBD1. The germline V gene encodes CDR1 SNHLY and CDR2 FYNNEI. The CDR3 is made up of 15 amino acids. The V gene end was trimmed by 6 bases and the J gene end by 0 bases; junction bases not matched to a gene: 7. The DNA of the CDR3 is TGTGCCAGCAGGGATGATCAGGGGGTGAACACTGAAGCTTTCTTT. Translation gives CASRDDQGVNTEAFF.

A few counts support this clone. The rearrangement joins TRBV6-1 to TRBJ2-5, with a possible D match to TRBD1 (5 bases). Germline CDR1 MNHNS, CDR2 SASEGT. Trimming took 3 bases from V and 4 from J, leaving 21 bases between them. This CDR3 is built from 17 residues. CDR3 loop: CASSDQGKPLMGETQYF. CDR3 nucleotides: TGTGCCAGCAGTGACCAGGGTAAACCTCTTATGGGAGAGACCCAGTACTTC.

The chain recombines TRBV11-2 with TRBJ2-1, with D perhaps matching TRBD1 (6 bases). Germline CDR1 SGHAT, CDR2 FQNNGV. Deletions cut 4 bases from V and 2 bases from J, with 15 bases between. The length of the CDR3 is 16 residues. The CDR3 bases are TGTGCCAGCAGCTCACAGGGTTCGGGTGCCTACAATGAGCAGTTCTTC. Its translation: CASSSQGSGAYNEQFF.

The chain has TRBV10-1 and TRBJ1-6; 9 bases agree with TRBD1. Germline CDR1 is WNHNN and CDR2 is SYGVQD (reference sequence). This CDR3 is built from 16 residues. Germline trimming cut 2 bases from V and 9 bases from J; bases unmatched to any gene: 8. CDR3: CASSEGTGFEFSPLHF. The CDR3 nucleotides are TGCGCCAGCAGTGAGGGGACAGGGTTTGAATTTTCACCCCTCCACTTT.

CDR3 coding DNA: TGTGCCAGCAGACCCGTATCCGGGACACCGGGGACCCAGTACTTC. Its protein is CASRPVSGTPGTQYF. The gene calls are TRBV6-5 and TRBJ2-5, with D perhaps matching TRBD1 (6 bases). The V gene's germline CDR1 is MNHEY and CDR2 SVGAGI. The V end lost 6 bases, the J end lost 7 bases, and 21 bases lay between the germline ends. The CDR3 extends over 15 amino acids.

The chain employs TRBV7-3 and TRBJ2-2; 10 bases fit TRBD1. The CDR3 contains 16 residues. The V gene's germline CDR1 is SGHTA and CDR2 FQGTGA. V shed 4 bases, J shed 6 bases, and the junction held 8 bases outside the gene matches. The CDR3 nucleotides are TGTGCCAGCAGCTCAGTTGACAGGGGGCACCCCGGGGAGCTGTTTTTT. Amino acids: CASSSVDRGHPGELFF.

The J gene is TRBJ2-1, the V gene TRBV2; D not certain. Between the trimmed V and J ends, which lost 7 bases and 5 bases, there was a span of 21 bases. Germline loops: CDR1 SNHLY, CDR2 FYNNEI. This CDR3 is built from 16 residues. The CDR3 nucleotides read TGTGCCAGCACCTCCCTACTAAACTCTCCTAACAATGAGCAGTTCTTC. It specifies CASTSLLNSPNNEQFF.

This CDR3 is CASSWGQGATEAFF. In nucleotides, the CDR3 is TGTGCCAGCAGCTGGGGACAGGGAGCCACTGAAGCTTTCTTT. The V gene is TRBV7-9, the J gene TRBJ1-1; TRBD1 aligns across 9 bases. This CDR3 region has 14 residues. The germline CDR1 and CDR2 sequences are SEHNR and FQNEAQ (reference sequence). The V and J ends lost 4 bases and 4 bases, in that order; junction bases with no gene match: 4.

V and J are TRBV5-1 and TRBJ2-3; 7 nucleotides match TRBD1. Losses at the gene ends were 1 base for V and 0 bases for J; bases not matched to a gene: 11. This CDR3 has 18 amino acids. Per germline, CDR1 SGHRS and CDR2 YFSETQ. The CDR3 nucleotides read TGCGCCAGCAGCTTGCTGGGGATAAGCAGGGGGAGCACAGATACGCAGTATTTT. The encoded protein is CASSLLGISRGSTDTQYF.

The chain recombines TRBV5-1 with TRBJ2-6, with 10 positions matching TRBD1. The V and J ends lost 4 bases and 2 bases, in that order; junction bases with no gene match: 6. The CDR3 runs to 17 residues. In germline, CDR1 is SGHRS, CDR2 YFSETQ. In nucleotides, the CDR3 is TGCGCCAGCAGCCATGGACAGGGGGTACCTGGGGCCAACGTCCTGACTTTC. It specifies CASSHGQGVPGANVLTF.

The CDR3 protein is CASSLDYSSSYNEQFF. CDR3 DNA sequence: TGTGCCAGCAGTCTGGACTATTCGAGCTCCTACAATGAGCAGTTCTTC. This chain uses TRBV27 with TRBJ2-1, with D possibly TRBD2 on 6 matching bases. Trimming took off 5 bases at V and 0 bases at J, with 14 bases between the two ends. The CDR3 covers 16 residues. The germline V gene encodes CDR1 MNHEY and CDR2 SMNVEV (reference sequence).